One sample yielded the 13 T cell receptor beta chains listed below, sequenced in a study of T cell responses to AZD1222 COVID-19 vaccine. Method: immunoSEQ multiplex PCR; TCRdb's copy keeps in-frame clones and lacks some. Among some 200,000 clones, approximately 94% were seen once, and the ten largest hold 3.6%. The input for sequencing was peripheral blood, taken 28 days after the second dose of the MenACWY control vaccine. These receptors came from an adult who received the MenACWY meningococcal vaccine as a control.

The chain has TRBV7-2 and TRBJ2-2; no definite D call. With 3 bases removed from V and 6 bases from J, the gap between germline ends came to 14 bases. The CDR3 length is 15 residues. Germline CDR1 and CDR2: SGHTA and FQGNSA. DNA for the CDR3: TGTGCCAGCAGCTTCTCCCCGACCTTACCCGGGGAGCTGTTTTTT. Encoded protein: CASSFSPTLPGELFF.

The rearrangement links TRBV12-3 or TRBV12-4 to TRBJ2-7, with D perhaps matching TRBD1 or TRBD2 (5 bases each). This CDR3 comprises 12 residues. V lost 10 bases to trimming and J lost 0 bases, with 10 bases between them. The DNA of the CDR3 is TGTGCCACTCGGGGCAGCTCCTACGAGCAGTACTTC. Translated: CATRGSSYEQYF.

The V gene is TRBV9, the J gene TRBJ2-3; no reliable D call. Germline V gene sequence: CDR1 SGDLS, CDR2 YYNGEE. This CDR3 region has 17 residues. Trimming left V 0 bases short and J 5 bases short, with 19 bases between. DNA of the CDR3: TGTGCCAGCAGCGTAGGGGGTCAGCAATTCAGAGGAGATACGCAGTATTTT. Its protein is CASSVGGQQFRGDTQYF. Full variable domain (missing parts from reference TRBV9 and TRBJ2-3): DSGVTQTPKHLITATGQRVTLRCSPRSGDLSVYWYQQSLDQGLQFLIQYYNGEERAKGNILERFSAQQFPDLHSELNLSSLELGDSALYFCASSVGGQQFRGDTQYFGPGTRLTVL.

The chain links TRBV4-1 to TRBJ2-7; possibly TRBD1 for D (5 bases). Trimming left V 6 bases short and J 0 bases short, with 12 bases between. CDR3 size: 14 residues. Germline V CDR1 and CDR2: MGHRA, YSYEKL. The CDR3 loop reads CASRGLGSSYEQYF. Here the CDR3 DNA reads TGCGCCAGCAGGGGGCTAGGAAGCTCCTACGAGCAGTACTTC.

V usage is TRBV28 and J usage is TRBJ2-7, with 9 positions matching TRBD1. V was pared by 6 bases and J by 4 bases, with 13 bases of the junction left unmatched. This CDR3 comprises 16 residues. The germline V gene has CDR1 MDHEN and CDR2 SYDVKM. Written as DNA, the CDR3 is TGTGCCAGCAGCATTCTAGGGCGGACAGGGGAATACGAGCAGTACTTC. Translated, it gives CASSILGRTGEYEQYF.

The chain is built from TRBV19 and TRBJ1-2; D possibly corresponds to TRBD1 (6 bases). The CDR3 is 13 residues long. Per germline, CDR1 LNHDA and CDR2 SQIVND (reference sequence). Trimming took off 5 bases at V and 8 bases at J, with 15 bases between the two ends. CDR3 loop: CASSVQGWDGYTF. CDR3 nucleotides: TGTGCCAGTAGTGTACAGGGATGGGACGGCTACACCTTC.

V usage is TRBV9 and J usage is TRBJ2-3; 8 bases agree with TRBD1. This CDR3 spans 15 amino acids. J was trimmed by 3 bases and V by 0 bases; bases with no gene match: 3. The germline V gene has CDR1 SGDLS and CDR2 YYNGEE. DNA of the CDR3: TGTGCCAGCAGCGTAGTAGGACAGGGAACAGATACGCAGTATTTT. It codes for CASSVVGQGTDTQYF.

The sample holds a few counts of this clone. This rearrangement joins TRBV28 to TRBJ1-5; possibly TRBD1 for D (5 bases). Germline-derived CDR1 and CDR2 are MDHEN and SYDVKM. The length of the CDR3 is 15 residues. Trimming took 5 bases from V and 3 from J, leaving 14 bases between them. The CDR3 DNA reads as TGTGCCAGCAGTGTTAGGCGGGGGAACAATCAGCCCCAGCATTTT. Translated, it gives CASSVRRGNNQPQHF.

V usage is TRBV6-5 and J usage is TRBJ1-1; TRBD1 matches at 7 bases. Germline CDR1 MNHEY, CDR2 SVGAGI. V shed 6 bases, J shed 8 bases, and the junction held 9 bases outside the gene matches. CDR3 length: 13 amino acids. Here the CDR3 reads CASRPNRGREAFF. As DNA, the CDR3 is TGTGCCAGCAGACCGAACAGGGGAAGGGAAGCTTTCTTT.

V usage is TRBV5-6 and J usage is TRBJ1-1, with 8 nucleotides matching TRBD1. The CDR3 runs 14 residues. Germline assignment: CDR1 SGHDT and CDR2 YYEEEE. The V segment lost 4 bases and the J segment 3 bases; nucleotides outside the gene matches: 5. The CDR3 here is CASSGQGMDTEAFF. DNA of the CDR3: TGTGCCAGCAGCGGACAGGGAATGGACACTGAAGCTTTCTTT.

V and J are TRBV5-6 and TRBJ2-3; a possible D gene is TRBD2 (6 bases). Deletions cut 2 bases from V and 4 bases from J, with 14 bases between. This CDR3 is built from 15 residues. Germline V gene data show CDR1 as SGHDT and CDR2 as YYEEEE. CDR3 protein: CASSFGGAASDTQYF. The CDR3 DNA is TGTGCCAGCAGCTTCGGGGGAGCGGCCTCAGATACGCAGTATTTT. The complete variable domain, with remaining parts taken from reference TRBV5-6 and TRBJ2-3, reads DAGVTQSPTHLIKTRGQQVTLRCSPKSGHDTVSWYQQALGQGPQFIFQYYEEEERQRGNFPDRFSGHQFPNYSSELNVNALLLGDSALYLCASSFGGAASDTQYFGPGTRLTVL.

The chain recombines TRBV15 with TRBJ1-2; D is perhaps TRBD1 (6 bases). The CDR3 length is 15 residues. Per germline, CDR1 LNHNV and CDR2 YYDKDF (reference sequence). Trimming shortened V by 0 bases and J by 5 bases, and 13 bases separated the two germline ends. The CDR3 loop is CATSREIRGSYGYTF. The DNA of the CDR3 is TGTGCCACCAGCAGAGAAATAAGGGGGAGTTATGGCTACACCTTC.

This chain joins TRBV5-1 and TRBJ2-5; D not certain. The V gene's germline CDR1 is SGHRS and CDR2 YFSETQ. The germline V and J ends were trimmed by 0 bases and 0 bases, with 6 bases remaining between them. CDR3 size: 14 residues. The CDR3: CASSLGPHQETQYF. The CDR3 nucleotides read TGCGCCAGCAGCTTGGGTCCCCACCAAGAGACCCAGTACTTC.